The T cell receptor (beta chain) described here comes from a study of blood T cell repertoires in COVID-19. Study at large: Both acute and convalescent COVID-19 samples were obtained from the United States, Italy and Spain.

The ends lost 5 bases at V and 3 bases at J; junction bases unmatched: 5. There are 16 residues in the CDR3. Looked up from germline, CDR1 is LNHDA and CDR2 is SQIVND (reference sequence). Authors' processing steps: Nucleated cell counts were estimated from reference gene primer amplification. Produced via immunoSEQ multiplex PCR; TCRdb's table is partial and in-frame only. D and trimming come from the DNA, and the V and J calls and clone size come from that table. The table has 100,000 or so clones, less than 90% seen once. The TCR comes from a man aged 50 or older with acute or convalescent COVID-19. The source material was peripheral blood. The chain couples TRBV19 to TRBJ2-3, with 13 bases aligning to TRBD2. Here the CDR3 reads CASSPGTSGITDTQYF. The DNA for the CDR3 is TGTGCCAGTAGTCCGGGGACTAGCGGGATAACAGATACGCAGTATTTT.